Listed below are T cell receptor beta chains from one sample, sequenced in a study of tumor and adjacent non-tumor tissue in lung cancer. TCRdb ran MiXCR on the multiplex PCR reads and lists one entry per CDR3 protein. The sample shows around 57,000 distinct CDR3 sequences, roughly 60% of them seen only once. Sequencing input: distant non-tumor lung tissue. These receptors came from an older man with non-small cell lung cancer. The CDR3 runs from the conserved cysteine through the conserved F or W. A D gene is named only where the DNA matches it firmly.

>TRBV6-1|TRBJ2-7|-
CASRNGRGASYEQYF
>TRBV19|TRBJ1-3|-
CASKKTSGNTIYF
>TRBV11-3|TRBJ2-7|TRBD1
CVSSRDRQGEQYF
>TRBV6-1|TRBJ1-5|-
CASSDHRTVNQPQHF
>TRBV6-5|TRBJ2-3|-
CASSRAVDRFTDTQYF
>TRBV7-8|TRBJ1-5|-
CASSPNRPQHF
>TRBV7-9|TRBJ2-1|-
CASSLGPTRGVLNEQFF
>TRBV29-1|TRBJ1-4|TRBD1
CSVQGTVTDEKVFF
>TRBV5-1|TRBJ2-4|-
CASSLGGRGDIQHF
>TRBV11-2|TRBJ2-1|-
CASSPSAGGAPLEQFF
>TRBV6-6|TRBJ2-2|-
CASSYQGREIGTGELFF
>TRBV5-1|TRBJ1-4|-
CASSRGQAEKLFF
>TRBV28|TRBJ1-6|-
CASSSVQGNNSPLHF
>TRBV6-1|TRBJ2-6|-
CASSTLDGANVLTF
>TRBV6-5|TRBJ1-5|-
CASSRCRNQPHHF